Listed below are T cell receptor beta chains from one sample, sequenced in a study of CXCR3-negative and CXCR3-positive naive CD8 T cells. TCRdb reprocessed the 5' RACE reads and stores each CDR3 protein as one record, lacking DNA. The specimen's table records around 160,000 distinct CDR3 sequences. The source material was naive CXCR3+ CD8+ T cells from blood. Every receptor here comes from a human donor in good health. Some clones in this sample may be carry-over from other donors' samples. CDR3s include the opening cysteine and the closing phenylalanine or tryptophan.

TRBV10-3,TRBJ2-5,CAISESAGLSANQETQYF
TRBV29-1,TRBJ1-2,CSVGRITPGQGASVYGYTF
TRBV20-1,TRBJ1-2,CSARERGNYYGYTF
TRBV28,TRBJ1-2,CASSFGHPNYGYTF
TRBV27,TRBJ2-7,CASSSTGTASYEQYF
TRBV29-1,TRBJ1-1,CSVEGTTTGNTEAFF
TRBV29-1,TRBJ2-2,CSVELPYTGELFF
TRBV5-1,TRBJ2-7,CASSQYTGGSSYEQYF
TRBV29-1,TRBJ2-2,CSVRVLNTGELFF
TRBV5-6,TRBJ1-1,CASSSGWGNTEAFF
TRBV5-1,TRBJ2-2,CASSPGGYNTGELFF
TRBV6-5,TRBJ2-7,CASSYSLSGGVGEQYF
TRBV12-3/TRBV12-4,TRBJ1-1,CASARGTSLNTEAFF
TRBV7-9,TRBJ2-1,CASSLVVNEQFF
TRBV12-3/TRBV12-4,TRBJ1-2,CASSLDSTNYGYTF
TRBV4-1,TRBJ1-1,CASSPMLGGNTEALF
TRBV5-5,TRBJ2-7,CASSLDPYSYEQYF
TRBV28,TRBJ2-7,CASSLRGIYEQYF
TRBV28,TRBJ2-1,CASSPTEAGEEDEQFF
TRBV20-1,TRBJ2-7,CSASTSGPYEQYF
TRBV4-3,TRBJ1-2,CASSQDPPTGSYGYTF
TRBV6-5,TRBJ2-5,CASRSPKETQYF
TRBV11-2,TRBJ2-3,CASSLSTDTQYF
TRBV6-2/TRBV6-3,TRBJ1-2,CASSSYTGLVSGYTF
TRBV6-1,TRBJ2-3,CASSEDLAGGRNTQYF
TRBV5-6,TRBJ2-7,CASSLTDSIYYEQYF
TRBV14,TRBJ1-2,CASSQDLGLNYGYTF
TRBV11-2,TRBJ1-1,CASSFETGLDTEAFF
TRBV5-1,TRBJ2-7,CASSFHTGSYEQYF
TRBV28,TRBJ2-2,CASSLGKGRTGELFF
TRBV12-3/TRBV12-4,TRBJ1-2,CASSSIQGINGYTF
TRBV5-1,TRBJ2-3,CASSFLTSYTDTQYF
TRBV20-1,TRBJ2-7,CSATPSRVSYEQYF
TRBV11-2,TRBJ2-5,CASSAPGAPETQYF
TRBV19,TRBJ2-7,CASSTLDRSYEQYF
TRBV7-9,TRBJ2-7,CASSSGTLSSYEQYF
TRBV29-1,TRBJ2-3,CSVEDTGHRRTDTQYF
TRBV29-1,TRBJ2-2,CSVGPGNTGELFF
TRBV29-1,TRBJ2-5,CSVELAGGGETQYF
TRBV29-1,TRBJ2-1,CSVGVSSYNEQFF
TRBV9,TRBJ1-2,CASSPPPTGSDYGYTF
TRBV12-3/TRBV12-4,TRBJ2-7,CASRQGLPYEQYF
TRBV7-2,TRBJ2-7,CASSSIIDYTYEQYF
TRBV6-8,TRBJ2-5,CASSLGLAGGLTQYF
TRBV28,TRBJ2-3,CASSTKKRWTGTDTQYF
TRBV7-3,TRBJ2-1,CASSLTGAGNEQFF
TRBV4-1,TRBJ2-3,CASTRKPGSTDTQYF
TRBV7-2,TRBJ2-7,CASSLNPGTQYF
TRBV29-1,TRBJ2-2,CSVVASSGRAPGELFF
TRBV29-1,TRBJ1-4,CSVEKGSEGLFF
TRBV20-1,TRBJ1-2,CSARRGSSNYGYTF
TRBV28,TRBJ2-5,CASGPGQNQETQYF
TRBV29-1,TRBJ2-7,CSAGDREHEQYF
TRBV12-3/TRBV12-4,TRBJ1-4,CASSLIRGRAGNEKLFF
TRBV7-9,TRBJ1-6,CASSSGNRPNSPLHF